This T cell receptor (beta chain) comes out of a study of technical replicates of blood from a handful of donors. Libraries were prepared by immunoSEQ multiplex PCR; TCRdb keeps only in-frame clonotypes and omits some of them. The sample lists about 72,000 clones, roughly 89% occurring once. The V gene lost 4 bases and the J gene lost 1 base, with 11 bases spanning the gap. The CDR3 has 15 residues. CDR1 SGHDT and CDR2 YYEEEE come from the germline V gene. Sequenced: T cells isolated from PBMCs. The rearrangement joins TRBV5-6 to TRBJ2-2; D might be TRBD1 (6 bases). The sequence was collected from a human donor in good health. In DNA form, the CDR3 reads TGTGCCAGCAGCCCTGACAGGAGGAACACCGGGGAGCTGTTTTTT. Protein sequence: CASSPDRRNTGELFF.